The rows below give T cell receptor beta chains drawn from one sample of a study of HIV-infected patients and healthy controls. TCRdb processed the 5' RACE reads anew with MiXCR; each CDR3 protein has one entry. The sample lists around 67,000 distinct CDR3 sequences; about 16% were seen once. The sample comprised CD4+ T cells from blood. The receptors were gathered from a human donor in good health. Both conserved end residues are part of each CDR3. The D gene is left open where the match is weak. Some rows have no size entry. The others give once, few or many, or a class for an expanded clone.

D gene: TRBD2
V gene: TRBV7-2
J gene: TRBJ2-5
CDR3 length: 14
clone size: few
CDR3 protein: CASSSGTSPETQYF
CDR3 DNA: TGTGCCAGCAGCTCAGGGACTAGCCCAGAGACCCAGTACTTC

D gene: .
V gene: TRBV19
J gene: TRBJ2-5
CDR3 length: 11
clone size: few
CDR3 protein: CASGRGETQYF
CDR3 DNA: TGTGCCAGTGGAAGGGGCGAGACCCAGTACTTC

D gene: TRBD2
V gene: TRBV7-2
J gene: TRBJ2-7
CDR3 length: 16
clone size: few
CDR3 protein: CASSPAGTSPSLQQYF
CDR3 DNA: TGTGCCAGCAGCCCCGCCGGGACTAGCCCGAGCCTCCAGCAGTACTTC

D gene: TRBD2
V gene: TRBV5-1
J gene: TRBJ2-7
CDR3 length: 15
clone size: few
CDR3 protein: CASSLAAAGAYEQYF
CDR3 DNA: TGCGCCAGCAGCTTGGCCGCGGCGGGGGCCTACGAGCAGTACTTC

D gene: .
V gene: TRBV28
J gene: TRBJ2-1
CDR3 length: 13
clone size: many
CDR3 protein: CASRPGNGNEQFF
CDR3 DNA: TGTGCCAGCAGACCCGGCAACGGCAATGAGCAGTTCTTC

D gene: .
V gene: TRBV11-2
J gene: TRBJ1-2
CDR3 length: 15
clone size: .
CDR3 protein: CASSSSRSQGLGYTF
CDR3 DNA: TGTGCCAGCAGCTCCTCCCGGAGCCAAGGGCTCGGCTACACCTTC

D gene: TRBD2
V gene: TRBV12-3/TRBV12-4
J gene: TRBJ2-1
CDR3 length: 14
clone size: few
CDR3 protein: CASSFSTSGIEQFF
CDR3 DNA: TGTGCCAGCAGTTTCAGCACTAGCGGGATTGAGCAGTTCTTC

D gene: .
V gene: TRBV20-1
J gene: TRBJ2-1
CDR3 length: 12
clone size: .
CDR3 protein: CSASRIYNEQFF
CDR3 DNA: TGCAGTGCTAGCCGCATTTACAATGAGCAGTTCTTC

D gene: .
V gene: TRBV28
J gene: TRBJ1-1
CDR3 length: 19
clone size: many
CDR3 protein: CASSSTLGAGKGVNTEAFF
CDR3 DNA: TGTGCCAGCAGTTCAACCCTCGGTGCGGGGAAAGGCGTGAACACTGAAGCTTTCTTT

D gene: .
V gene: TRBV25-1
J gene: TRBJ2-3
CDR3 length: 14
clone size: few
CDR3 protein: CASSDPARLDTQYF
CDR3 DNA: TGTGCCAGCAGTGATCCCGCACGACTAGATACGCAGTATTTT

D gene: .
V gene: TRBV10-3
J gene: TRBJ1-5
CDR3 length: 14
clone size: many
CDR3 protein: CAISEGQLNQPQHF
CDR3 DNA: TGTGCCATCAGTGAGGGACAGCTCAATCAGCCCCAGCATTTT

D gene: .
V gene: TRBV20-1
J gene: TRBJ2-3
CDR3 length: 14
clone size: many
CDR3 protein: CSASDGGGTDTQYF
CDR3 DNA: TGCAGTGCTAGTGACGGGGGCGGGACAGATACGCAGTATTTT

D gene: TRBD2
V gene: TRBV19
J gene: TRBJ2-1
CDR3 length: 15
clone size: .
CDR3 protein: CASSTIAGGHNEQFF
CDR3 DNA: TGTGCCAGTAGTACGATAGCGGGGGGGCACAATGAGCAGTTCTTC

D gene: .
V gene: TRBV5-1
J gene: TRBJ2-5
CDR3 length: 16
clone size: .
CDR3 protein: CASSLSTSRDQETQYF
CDR3 DNA: TGCGCCAGCAGCTTGAGCACTAGCAGAGACCAAGAGACCCAGTACTTC

D gene: TRBD1
V gene: TRBV7-2
J gene: TRBJ2-2
CDR3 length: 16
clone size: many
CDR3 protein: CASRPSGTGVTGELFF
CDR3 DNA: TGTGCCAGCAGACCCTCCGGGACAGGGGTCACCGGGGAGCTGTTTTTT

D gene: TRBD1
V gene: TRBV29-1
J gene: TRBJ2-7
CDR3 length: 12
clone size: .
CDR3 protein: CSFRTGPYEQYF
CDR3 DNA: TGCAGCTTTCGGACAGGGCCCTACGAGCAGTACTTC